The clone carrying this T cell receptor beta chain was counted a few times. Its specificity is not known. The data derive from a study of T-cell reconstitution after alpha-beta-depleted transplantation in children. General observations from the study: About two months after transplant, alpha-beta T cells reportedly came from several hundred expanded graft clones. Some patients' high day-60 TCRbeta diversity was attributed to recipient cells surviving conditioning. Hyperexpanded clones declined; after one year, newly produced T cells mostly supplied diversity.

Germline assignment: CDR1 DFQATT and CDR2 SNEGSKA (reference sequence). V was cut by 4 bases and J by 0 bases, with 11 bases left in between. The CDR3 totals 14 residues. Unique molecular identifiers were used in preparing the TCRbeta library. Via MiXCR, TCRdb re-called the PCR reads, giving one row per CDR3 protein. The sample shows fewer than 550,000 distinct CDR3 sequences, more than 9.5% of them seen only once. The sequencing here drew on PBMCs, mostly from graft donor cells, taken 180 days after TCRalphabeta/CD19-depleted stem cell transplant. This clonotype originated in a female patient aged 2 to 10 who had a stem cell transplant for aplastic anemia, so the T cells may come from the graft donor. The chain has TRBV20-1 and TRBJ2-3; D tentatively fits TRBD1 or TRBD2 (5 bases each). DNA of the CDR3: TGCAGTGCTATGAGGGGATCTAGCACAGATACGCAGTATTTT. It yields the protein CSAMRGSSTDTQYF.